This T cell receptor beta chain was sequenced during a study of T cells in Graves' hyperthyroidism and ophthalmopathy. CDR3 size: 15 residues. V shed 6 bases and J shed 3 bases, with 14 bases lying between them. Study-level results: The model forecast ophthalmopathy, anticipating it by a median about six months before onset. Blood also showed most of the thyroid clonotypes that were expanded above 0.001.

TCR beta CDR3 regions were amplified from RNA transcripts. A set of HTBI primers served as the primers for a first-round RT-PCR of the TCR CDR3. TCRdb analysed the multiplex PCR reads with MiXCR anew, one entry per CDR3 protein. The data hold roughly 500,000 distinct CDR3 sequences, with about 15% observed a single time. At least ten counts were recorded for this clonotype. The target antigen is unknown. Sequenced material: blood. This TCR derives from a woman in her 30s with Graves' hyperthyroidism that later progressed to Graves' ophthalmopathy. The rearrangement links TRBV12-3 or TRBV12-4 to TRBJ2-2; D is perhaps TRBD1 (6 bases). CDR3 loop: CASSLQGTHTGELFF. The CDR3 DNA reads as TGTGCCAGCAGCCTACAGGGAACCCACACCGGGGAGCTGTTTTTT.